A selection of T cell receptor beta chains follows, all from one sample in a study of T-cell memory formation after mild COVID-19. TCRdb ran MiXCR on the 5' RACE reads and lists one entry per CDR3 protein. The sample has around 250,000 distinct CDR3 sequences; about 17% are singletons. Sequencing was performed on PBMCs or a T cell subset sorted from them (not recorded which). The receptors shown here come from a man in his late teens or twenties who had mild COVID-19 (a few samples of this study predate the infection). Cell type and time point are not known. Each CDR3 is given with its conserved first and last residue. A D gene is named only where the DNA matches it firmly. Clone size, where shown, is once, few, many, or a class for clones that have expanded.

j_call: TRBJ2-1; d_call: NA; v_call: TRBV12-3/TRBV12-4; clone_size: few; cdr3_nt: TGTGCCAGCAGTTTGAGGACAGCTGGTTTTTTGGATGAGCAGTTCTTC; cdr3_aa: CASSLRTAGFLDEQFF
j_call: TRBJ2-3; d_call: NA; v_call: TRBV7-2; clone_size: NA; cdr3_nt: TGTGCCAGCAGCCACGACACAGATACGCAGTATTTT; cdr3_aa: CASSHDTDTQYF
j_call: TRBJ2-1; d_call: NA; v_call: TRBV12-3/TRBV12-4; clone_size: few; cdr3_nt: TGTGCCAGCAGTTCATTACTAGGCGAGCAGTTCTTC; cdr3_aa: CASSSLLGEQFF
j_call: TRBJ1-2; d_call: NA; v_call: TRBV5-5; clone_size: many; cdr3_nt: TGTGCCAGCAGCTTGGAGGGTTCCTATGGCTACACCTTC; cdr3_aa: CASSLEGSYGYTF
j_call: TRBJ2-7; d_call: NA; v_call: TRBV5-1; clone_size: few; cdr3_nt: TGCGCCAGCACTCCGCTAGGGACGAACGAGCAGTACTTC; cdr3_aa: CASTPLGTNEQYF
j_call: TRBJ2-7; d_call: NA; v_call: TRBV10-3; clone_size: NA; cdr3_nt: NA; cdr3_aa: CAISSSGGGPYEQYF
j_call: TRBJ1-1; d_call: TRBD1; v_call: TRBV28; clone_size: few; cdr3_nt: TGTGCCAGCAGTTTAGGACAGGGGTTCACTGAAGCTTTCTTT; cdr3_aa: CASSLGQGFTEAFF
j_call: TRBJ1-1; d_call: NA; v_call: TRBV29-1; clone_size: NA; cdr3_nt: TGCAGCGTTGTTCGGACAGCTAACACTGAAGCTTTCTTT; cdr3_aa: CSVVRTANTEAFF
j_call: TRBJ2-1; d_call: NA; v_call: TRBV7-2; clone_size: many; cdr3_nt: TGTGCCAGCAGCTTAGACTTCAATGAGCAGTTCTTC; cdr3_aa: CASSLDFNEQFF
j_call: TRBJ2-1; d_call: NA; v_call: TRBV7-2; clone_size: many; cdr3_nt: TGTGCCAGCAGCTTCGGGTTAAGGGGGGCAGGGGCCGATGAGCAGTTCTTC; cdr3_aa: CASSFGLRGAGADEQFF
j_call: TRBJ1-3; d_call: NA; v_call: TRBV6-5; clone_size: few; cdr3_nt: TGTGCCAGCAGTCGCACGGTGTCCTCTGGAAACACCATATATTTT; cdr3_aa: CASSRTVSSGNTIYF
j_call: TRBJ2-1; d_call: TRBD2; v_call: TRBV18; clone_size: NA; cdr3_nt: TGTGCCAGCTCACCACTAGCGGGGCCCTACAATGAGCAGTTCTTC; cdr3_aa: CASSPLAGPYNEQFF
j_call: TRBJ2-1; d_call: TRBD2; v_call: TRBV5-1; clone_size: NA; cdr3_nt: TGCGCCAGCAGCTTGCCTAGCGGGGGGAAGGTAACAGATGAGCAGTTCTTC; cdr3_aa: CASSLPSGGKVTDEQFF
j_call: TRBJ2-2; d_call: NA; v_call: TRBV5-1; clone_size: few; cdr3_nt: TGCGCCAGCAGCCCAATCACAACGGGGCGAAACACCGGGGAGCTGTTTTTT; cdr3_aa: CASSPITTGRNTGELFF
j_call: TRBJ2-5; d_call: NA; v_call: TRBV7-2; clone_size: NA; cdr3_nt: TGTGCCAGCAGCTCAAGTCCAACAGGGAAGGAGGAGACCCAGTACTTC; cdr3_aa: CASSSSPTGKEETQYF
j_call: TRBJ2-7; d_call: TRBD1; v_call: TRBV9; clone_size: NA; cdr3_nt: TGTGCCAGCAGCGCCACAAAGGGGGCCCCCTCCTACGAGCAGTACTTC; cdr3_aa: CASSATKGAPSYEQYF
j_call: TRBJ2-5; d_call: NA; v_call: TRBV5-1; clone_size: NA; cdr3_nt: TGCGCCAGCAGCTTGGCGGGGCGGCGGCCCCAAGAGACCCAGTACTTC; cdr3_aa: CASSLAGRRPQETQYF
j_call: TRBJ2-5; d_call: NA; v_call: TRBV5-1; clone_size: NA; cdr3_nt: TGCGCCAGCAGCTTTGGGGAAGCGGAGACCCAGTACTTC; cdr3_aa: CASSFGEAETQYF
j_call: TRBJ2-1; d_call: TRBD1; v_call: TRBV11-2; clone_size: NA; cdr3_nt: TGTGCCAGCAGCAACCGGGACAGGGGTTTCAATGAGCAGTTCTTC; cdr3_aa: CASSNRDRGFNEQFF
j_call: TRBJ2-2; d_call: TRBD1; v_call: TRBV5-1; clone_size: NA; cdr3_nt: TGCGCCAGCAGCTACAACCGGGACAGGGGGCCGTTTGGTACCGGGGAGCTGTTTTTT; cdr3_aa: CASSYNRDRGPFGTGELFF
j_call: TRBJ2-2; d_call: NA; v_call: TRBV5-1; clone_size: many; cdr3_nt: TGCGCCAGCAGCTTCGGCGGGGGCCCGAACACCGGGGAGCTGTTTTTT; cdr3_aa: CASSFGGGPNTGELFF
j_call: TRBJ2-3; d_call: NA; v_call: TRBV20-1; clone_size: NA; cdr3_nt: TGCAGTGCAGTAGAAGGCGCGGATACGCAGTATTTT; cdr3_aa: CSAVEGADTQYF
j_call: TRBJ2-5; d_call: TRBD2; v_call: TRBV29-1; clone_size: few; cdr3_nt: TGCAGCGTTGGAGATCAGTGGCTAGCGGGGTCAGAGACCCAGTACTTC; cdr3_aa: CSVGDQWLAGSETQYF
j_call: TRBJ1-1; d_call: NA; v_call: TRBV3-1; clone_size: NA; cdr3_nt: TGTGCCAGCAGCCAAGAGGGACGCGGGGACACTGAAGCTTTCTTT; cdr3_aa: CASSQEGRGDTEAFF
j_call: TRBJ2-1; d_call: NA; v_call: TRBV12-3/TRBV12-4; clone_size: many; cdr3_nt: TGTGCCAGCAGTTTATCAGGGCTCTACAATGAGCAGTTCTTC; cdr3_aa: CASSLSGLYNEQFF
j_call: TRBJ2-7; d_call: TRBD1; v_call: TRBV4-1; clone_size: NA; cdr3_nt: TGCGCCAGCAGCCAAGATTGGACAGGGAGATACGAGCAGTACTTC; cdr3_aa: CASSQDWTGRYEQYF
j_call: TRBJ2-7; d_call: NA; v_call: TRBV3-1; clone_size: NA; cdr3_nt: TGTGCCAGCAGCCAAGGAGCCGTCCTCGAGCAGTACTTC; cdr3_aa: CASSQGAVLEQYF
j_call: TRBJ1-2; d_call: NA; v_call: TRBV3-1; clone_size: few; cdr3_nt: TGTGCCAGCAGCCAAGGGCCCATGACGGGACGGAGAAACTATGGCTACACCTTC; cdr3_aa: CASSQGPMTGRRNYGYTF
j_call: TRBJ2-2; d_call: NA; v_call: TRBV3-1; clone_size: NA; cdr3_nt: TGTGCCAGCAGCCAAGCCGGGGCCGGGGAGCTGTTTTTT; cdr3_aa: CASSQAGAGELFF
j_call: TRBJ1-1; d_call: NA; v_call: TRBV5-5; clone_size: NA; cdr3_nt: TGTGCCAGCAGCTTGGAGGGGATTTACGACACTGAAGCTTTCTTT; cdr3_aa: CASSLEGIYDTEAFF
j_call: TRBJ1-5; d_call: NA; v_call: TRBV7-8; clone_size: NA; cdr3_nt: TGTGCCAGCAGCTTAGGCAGGACACGGAATCAGCCCCAGCATTTT; cdr3_aa: CASSLGRTRNQPQHF
j_call: TRBJ2-3; d_call: NA; v_call: TRBV5-1; clone_size: many; cdr3_nt: TGCGCCAGCAGCTTGGCCCTTCTATCGGGCACAGATACGCAGTATTTT; cdr3_aa: CASSLALLSGTDTQYF
j_call: TRBJ2-6; d_call: NA; v_call: TRBV15; clone_size: NA; cdr3_nt: TGTGCCACCAGCAGCTGGGGTATTGAAACAGGCTTTAGTTCTGGGGCCAACGTCCTGACTTTC; cdr3_aa: CATSSWGIETGFSSGANVLTF
j_call: TRBJ2-1; d_call: NA; v_call: TRBV10-3; clone_size: NA; cdr3_nt: TGTGCCATCAGTGAGTCATGGGACTTCACCTACAATGAGCAGTTCTTC; cdr3_aa: CAISESWDFTYNEQFF
j_call: TRBJ1-5; d_call: NA; v_call: TRBV6-2/TRBV6-3; clone_size: NA; cdr3_nt: TGTGCCAGCAGACTGGGCGGTCATCAGCCCCAGCATTTT; cdr3_aa: CASRLGGHQPQHF
j_call: TRBJ1-2; d_call: NA; v_call: TRBV7-6; clone_size: NA; cdr3_nt: TGTGCCAGCAGCCCCTGGCGGGGTGACTATGGCTACACCTTC; cdr3_aa: CASSPWRGDYGYTF